This TCR beta chain is from a study of PD-1 blockade in classical Hodgkin lymphoma. Only in-frame clones appear in the TCRdb table, and some are missing; sequencing was by immunoSEQ multiplex PCR. The table includes tens of thousands of clones, around 87% detected once. Time point defined: cycle 4 day 1 (C4D1), after less than 7 weeks of nivolumab. Every one of the patients relapsed after autologous stem cell transplantation (brentuximab vedotin exposure was variable). Trimming shortened V by 4 bases and J by 4 bases, and 11 bases separated the two germline ends. The germline V gene has CDR1 SGHRS and CDR2 YFSETQ. The CDR3 consists of 13 residues.

The V and J genes are TRBV5-1 and TRBJ2-5; D is perhaps TRBD2 (6 bases). Sequenced here: peripheral blood mononuclear cells (PBMCs), sampled before the fourth cycle of nivolumab. The TCR was taken from a human donor with classical Hodgkin lymphoma. The CDR3 region has the DNA TGCGCCAGCAGCGCGGGGCCCGGAGAGACCCAGTACTTC. Amino acid sequence: CASSAGPGETQYF.